The 21 T cell receptor beta chains reported below all come from one sample, sequenced in a study of blood T cell repertoires in COVID-19. The assay was immunoSEQ multiplex PCR, and TCRdb's table has in-frame clones only and misses some. Of 450,000 to 500,000 clones detected, 70% to 90% appear once; the ten largest clones hold 3.2%. Input material: peripheral blood. These receptors came from a human donor in a cohort sampled during active COVID-19.

The chain is built from TRBV7-2 and TRBJ1-4; D may be TRBD1 (6 bases). The length of the CDR3 is 16 residues. V was cut by 2 bases and J by 8 bases, with 18 bases left in between. CDR1 SGHTA and CDR2 FQGNSA come from the germline V gene. CDR3 protein: CASSLFGGAGQEKLFF. The DNA of the CDR3 is TGTGCCAGCAGCTTATTTGGGGGCGCGGGTCAGGAAAAACTGTTTTTT.

V usage is TRBV7-2 and J usage is TRBJ1-2; D gene ambiguous. V lost 5 bases and J lost 8, with 12 bases in between. Looked up from germline, CDR1 is SGHTA and CDR2 is FQGNSA. This CDR3 contains 12 residues. CDR3 sequence (DNA): TGTGCCAGCAGCCCCACGCACGCGGGCTACACCTTC. This gives the protein CASSPTHAGYTF.

V and J are TRBV9 and TRBJ1-1; 7 bases line up with TRBD1. This CDR3 is built from 16 residues. The germline V gene has CDR1 SGDLS and CDR2 YYNGEE. Trimming took 2 bases from V and 1 from J; bases not matched to a gene: 8. DNA of the CDR3: TGTGCCAGCAGCGTTGGGGCAGCAGGGGGGAACACTGAAGCTTTCTTT. This translates into CASSVGAAGGNTEAFF.

The chain has TRBV28 and TRBJ1-4; TRBD1 is a possible D gene (5 bases). Deletions cut 2 bases from V and 2 bases from J, with 12 bases between. CDR3 length: 16 residues. CDR1 and CDR2 from the germline V gene are MDHEN and SYDVKM. CDR3 coding DNA: TGTGCCAGCAGTTTACGGGGGGGAGGTACTAATGAAAAACTGTTTTTT. Its translation is CASSLRGGGTNEKLFF.

This clone was picked up a small number of times. The rearrangement uses TRBV6-5 and TRBJ1-3; no definite D call. The CDR3 has 14 amino acids. Germline V gene lookup returns CDR1 MNHEY and CDR2 SVGAGI. V was clipped by 6 bases and J by 0 bases, with 9 bases between them. DNA for the CDR3: TGTGCCAGCAGCGGGGTCCTCTCTGGAAACACCATATATTTT. Its protein product is CASSGVLSGNTIYF.

The rearrangement joins TRBV23-1 to TRBJ1-2, with 9 bases fitting TRBD1. TRBV23-1 is an ORF, and what it does is uncertain. This CDR3 is 15 amino acids long. Trimming took 0 bases from V and 3 from J; bases not matched to a gene: 2. The DNA of the CDR3 is TGCGCCAGCAGTCAATCGAGGGACAGGGACTATGGCTACACCTTC. It specifies CASSQSRDRDYGYTF.

V is TRBV19 and J is TRBJ2-6; D may be TRBD2 (5 bases). Germline V CDR1 and CDR2: LNHDA, SQIVND (reference sequence). The CDR3 has 14 residues. V was trimmed by 4 bases and J by 2 bases, leaving 6 bases between them. The CDR3 spells CASSTRAGANVLTF. The CDR3 nucleotides are TGTGCCAGTAGTACGAGGGCTGGGGCCAACGTCCTGACTTTC.

The CDR3 loop reads CASSSERGQYTGELFF. The CDR3 DNA reads as TGTGCCAGCAGCTCAGAGCGGGGGCAGTACACCGGGGAGCTGTTTTTT. This chain uses TRBV11-2 with TRBJ2-2, with 8 bases that match TRBD2. Germline V gene data show CDR1 as SGHAT and CDR2 as FQNNGV. The CDR3 runs to 16 residues. The J segment lost 3 bases and the V segment lost 4 bases, leaving 7 bases of the junction unmatched.

This sequence joins TRBV12-3 or TRBV12-4 and TRBJ1-2; D ambiguous. V was cut by 5 bases and J by 2 bases, with 6 bases left in between. The CDR3 has 12 residues. The CDR3 here is CASSMSNYGYTF. CDR3 nucleotides: TGTGCCAGCAGTATGAGCAACTATGGCTACACCTTC.

The chain combines TRBV5-1 with TRBJ2-1; D gene uncertain. The CDR3 spans 18 residues. The germline CDR1 and CDR2 sequences are SGHRS and YFSETQ. Between the trimmed V and J ends, which lost 4 bases and 4 bases, there was a span of 24 bases. DNA for the CDR3: TGCGCCAGCAGCATATCCCCTTCGACTGGGTCCCTATACAATGAGCAGTTCTTC. Translating gives CASSISPSTGSLYNEQFF. Full variable domain (remainder filled in from reference TRBV5-1 and TRBJ2-1): KAGVTQTPRYLIKTRGQQVTLSCSPISGHRSVSWYQQTPGQGLQFLFEYFSETQRNKGNFPGRFSGRQFSNSRSEMNVSTLELGDSALYLCASSISPSTGSLYNEQFFGPGTRLTVL.

V is TRBV11-2 and J is TRBJ2-2; TRBD2 agrees at 9 bases. The CDR3 runs 15 residues. V dropped 3 bases and J dropped 6; count of bases not matched to a gene: 5. Germline CDR1 is SGHAT and CDR2 is FQNNGV. For the CDR3, the DNA is TGTGCCAGCAGCTTCAGTAGCGGGAGTGCCGGGGAGCTGTTTTTT. This sequence encodes CASSFSSGSAGELFF.

On this clone itself: This sample includes further DNA sequences coding for the same CDR3. The gene calls are TRBV6-5 and TRBJ2-7; a possible D gene is TRBD2 (7 bases). V was pared by 2 bases and J by 7 bases, with 12 bases between. This CDR3 has 13 amino acids. The V gene's germline CDR1 is MNHEY and CDR2 SVGAGI. CDR3 coding DNA: TGTGCCAGCAGTTACGGGGGGGCGAGGGAGCAGTACTTC. Amino acid sequence: CASSYGGAREQYF.

V usage is TRBV6-5 and J usage is TRBJ1-2; TRBD1 aligns across 7 bases. Germline loops: CDR1 MNHEY, CDR2 SVGAGI. The CDR3 is 13 amino acids. With V trimmed by 6 bases and J by 6 bases, 7 bases remained unmatched. The CDR3 spells CASRPGQEHGYTF. As DNA, the CDR3 is TGTGCCAGCAGACCCGGACAGGAGCATGGCTACACCTTC.

The chain recombines TRBV7-2 with TRBJ2-5; 10 positions agree with TRBD2. The J segment lost 7 bases and the V segment lost 1 base, leaving 3 bases of the junction unmatched. The germline CDR1 and CDR2 sequences are SGHTA and FQGNSA. The CDR3 is 14 residues long. The CDR3 DNA reads as TGTGCCAGCAGCTTAGAGCCTAGCGGGAGGACCCAGTACTTC. Amino acids: CASSLEPSGRTQYF.

This clone was picked up one time. CDR3 DNA: TGCGCCAGCTCGGGTAAAGCTTTCTTT. Its protein product is CASSGKAFF. The chain employs TRBV10-1 and TRBJ1-1, with D uncertain. V gave up 8 bases and J gave up 9 bases, with 7 bases separating them. From germline, CDR1 is WNHNN and CDR2 SYGVQD (reference sequence). The CDR3 sequence is 9 residues long.

The CDR3 protein is CASGTDRGGNYGYTF. For the CDR3, the DNA is TGTGCCAGCGGAACCGACAGGGGAGGCAACTATGGCTACACCTTC. The chain joins TRBV25-1 to TRBJ1-2, with 8 bases matching TRBD1. The CDR3 has 15 amino acids. Germline trimming cut 8 bases from V and 2 bases from J; bases unmatched to any gene: 10. Germline CDR1 reads MGHDK; CDR2 reads SYGVNS.

V gene TRBV19 combines with J gene TRBJ1-4; D uncertain. The CDR3 length is 15 residues. With 9 bases removed from V and 0 bases from J, the gap between germline ends came to 14 bases. Germline CDR1 and CDR2: LNHDA and SQIVND (reference sequence). The CDR3 DNA follows: TGTGCCAGCCTTGAGATCGGGGCAACTAATGAAAAACTGTTTTTT. Its protein product is CASLEIGATNEKLFF.

V and J are TRBV9 and TRBJ2-2; no clear D gene. Germline V gene lookup returns CDR1 SGDLS and CDR2 YYNGEE. V was pared by 4 bases and J by 6 bases, with 10 bases between. The CDR3 runs to 13 residues. In DNA form, the CDR3 reads TGTGCCAGCAGCCCAGGTCCCGCCGGGGAGCTGTTTTTT. It encodes CASSPGPAGELFF.

This clone was counted between two and nine times. The chain carries TRBV6-6 and TRBJ1-5; 7 positions match TRBD1. The CDR3 consists of 14 residues. Germline CDR1 MNHNY, CDR2 SVGAGI (reference sequence). V gave up 5 bases and J gave up 9 bases; unmatched junction bases: 10. CDR3 protein: CASSDRDNRGPQHF. Here the CDR3 DNA reads TGTGCCAGCAGTGACAGGGATAATCGTGGGCCCCAGCATTTT.

To note about this clone: Other DNA variants within this sample encode the same CDR3. This CDR3 reads CASSPQGGQPQHF. The CDR3 DNA reads as TGTGCCAGTAGTCCTCAGGGAGGGCAGCCCCAGCATTTT. This chain links TRBV19 with TRBJ1-5; maybe TRBD1 (5 bases). Looked up from germline, CDR1 is LNHDA and CDR2 is SQIVND (reference sequence). The CDR3 totals 13 residues. V lost 5 bases and J lost 7, with 12 bases in between.

The chain recombines TRBV10-3 with TRBJ2-7, with 7 bases identical to TRBD1. The CDR3 consists of 11 residues. V shed 6 bases, J shed 6 bases, and the junction held 2 bases outside the gene matches. Germline V gives CDR1 ENHRY, CDR2 SYGVKD. The CDR3 sequence is CAISAGGEQYF. For the CDR3, the DNA is TGTGCCATCAGCGCAGGGGGCGAGCAGTACTTC.